The next 2 T cell receptor beta chains were all read from a single sample in a study of type 1 regulatory T cells. Their recognized antigens are unknown. One entry per CDR3 protein, called by TCRdb with MiXCR from the reads. The sample yields roughly 68,000 distinct CDR3 sequences, about 62% seen once. The sample was cultured T cells, either the whole culture or a sorted T cell fraction (not recorded which). Indicated subset: Tr1-enriched cell product generated in vitro against host alloantigens. These receptors came from a human donor in good health.

This chain links TRBV15 with TRBJ1-5, with D hard to call. V gave up 1 base and J gave up 4 bases, with 5 bases separating them. The CDR3 spans 13 residues. CDR1 and CDR2 (germline): LNHNV, YYDKDF (reference sequence). As DNA, the CDR3 is TGTGCCACCAGCAGAGGGGGAAATCAGCCCCAGCATTTT. Encoded protein: CATSRGGNQPQHF.

This clonotype was detected only a few times. The V gene is TRBV10-2, the J gene TRBJ2-4; D gene unclear. Between the trimmed V and J ends, which lost 8 bases and 1 base, there was a span of 6 bases. The CDR3 has 12 amino acids. Germline CDR1 and CDR2: WSHSY and SAAADI. CDR3 nucleotide sequence: TGCGCCAGCCAGCATGCCAAAAACATTCAGTACTTC. Its protein product is CASQHAKNIQYF.